This T cell receptor beta chain was observed in a study of shared clonotypes between healthy human individuals. The junction had 2 bases not matched to a gene; V was cut back by 1 base and J by 2 bases. The CDR3 spans 15 residues. Germline assignment: CDR1 SGHAT and CDR2 FQNNGV. Every one of the donors was a Caucasian adult that lived in Nashville, Tennessee. Here immunoSEQ multiplex PCR was the method, and the copy in TCRdb shows in-frame clones only, minus some. There are some 2,000,000 clones in the sample; nearly 97% occur only once, and roughly 0.13% lies in the top ten. The chain joins TRBV11-2 to TRBJ2-7; 10 bases agree with TRBD2. The sample comprised naive CD4+ T cells sorted from blood. This sample's subset: CD45RA+ positively selected. The sequence came from a young man in good health. CDR3 coding DNA: TGTGCCAGCAGCTTAGTAAGCGGGAGGGCCTACGAGCAGTACTTC. It yields the protein CASSLVSGRAYEQYF.